This T cell receptor beta chain was sequenced in a study of T cells in Graves' hyperthyroidism and ophthalmopathy. Study-level background: Peripheral blood was collected at initial diagnosis, before any treatment.

Study conclusions and caveats: Ophthalmopathy, as predicted by the model, came a median 6.5 months after the prediction. In blood, most of the thyroid clonotypes expanded above 0.001 were also present.

This clonotype was seen ten or more times. Its cognate antigen is unknown. With 3 bases removed from V and 5 bases from J, the gap between germline ends came to 16 bases. The CDR3 covers 14 residues. CDR1 and CDR2 from the germline V gene are DFQATT and SNEGSKA (reference sequence). It was RNA transcripts that yielded the amplified TCR beta CDR3 regions. HTBI primers were employed in a first-round RT-PCR of the TCR CDR3. TCRdb re-analysed the multiplex PCR reads in MiXCR, keeping a single row per CDR3 protein. The sample includes 350,000 or so distinct CDR3 sequences, 15% to 20% of them seen just once. Hyperthyroidism patients were newly diagnosed, had disease duration under 2 months, and were aged 18 to 65 years.

This TCR derives from a woman under 40 with Graves' hyperthyroidism that later progressed to Graves' ophthalmopathy. The sequencing sample was made of blood. This chain uses TRBV20-1 with TRBJ1-1; D is perhaps TRBD1 (6 bases). CDR3 sequence: CSARFMWRGTEAFF. CDR3 in DNA: TGCAGTGCTAGGTTCATGTGGAGGGGGACTGAAGCTTTCTTT.